The 18 T cell receptor beta chains below were found in one sample sequenced in a study of blood T cell repertoires in COVID-19. Some clones are missing from TCRdb's copy, which holds only in-frame ones; the method was immunoSEQ multiplex PCR. This table holds 88,000 or so clones, 65% to 90% found once. The specimen sequenced was peripheral blood. These receptors all come from a man aged 55-75 years with acute or convalescent COVID-19.

The V gene is TRBV3-1 (or the pseudogene TRBV3-2), the J gene TRBJ2-7, with 8 bases that match TRBD1. CDR1 and CDR2 (germline): LGHDT, YNNKEL (reference sequence). The CDR3 extends over 17 amino acids. J gave up 6 bases and V 4 bases, and 17 bases lay outside the gene matches. The CDR3 reads CASSPLGGRTGISEQYF. DNA for the CDR3: TGTGCCAGCAGCCCACTAGGGGGGAGGACAGGGATCTCCGAGCAGTACTTC.

This chain uses TRBV18 with TRBJ1-1; 8 nucleotides match TRBD1. Trimming took 1 base from V and 4 from J; bases not matched to a gene: 5. CDR1 is KGHSH and CDR2 is LQKENI in the germline V gene. The CDR3 sequence is 15 residues long. For the CDR3, the DNA is TGTGCCAGCTCACCACAGATCACAGGGGGCACTGAAGCTTTCTTT. It is translated as CASSPQITGGTEAFF.

This chain links TRBV30 with TRBJ2-7; weak D call: TRBD1 (6 bases). The germline gives CDR1 GTSNPN, CDR2 SVGIG (reference sequence). The germline V and J ends were trimmed by 5 bases and 2 bases, with 16 bases remaining between them. The CDR3 has 14 amino acids. This CDR3 reads CAWSGVLHPYEQYF. The CDR3 nucleotides read TGTGCCTGGTCAGGGGTCCTCCACCCCTACGAGCAGTACTTC.

In its sample, this clone was seen a few times. This chain joins TRBV29-1 and TRBJ1-5; 7 nucleotides match TRBD1. V lost 0 bases and J lost 0; bases outside the gene matches: 2. This CDR3 spans 15 amino acids. Germline V gives CDR1 SQVTM, CDR2 ANQGSEA. CDR3 amino acids: CSVEEHRGSNQPQHF. As DNA, the CDR3 is TGCAGCGTTGAAGAGCACAGGGGTAGCAATCAGCCCCAGCATTTT. The variable domain in full, completed from reference TRBV29-1 and TRBJ1-5, reads SAVISQKPSRDICQRGTSLTIQCQVDSQVTMMFWYRQQPGQSLTLIATANQGSEATYESGFVIDKFPISRPNLTFSTLTVSNMSPEDSSIYLCSVEEHRGSNQPQHFGDGTRLSIL.

This clone appeared a few times. The CDR3 nucleotides read TGTGCCAGCAGCCTTGGACAGACAACTGAAAAACTGTTTTTT. Translation gives CASSLGQTTEKLFF. This chain links TRBV7-2 with TRBJ1-4; D may be TRBD1 (6 bases). Trimming stripped 5 bases from V and 7 bases from J, with 14 bases between. The CDR3 loop spans 14 amino acids. Germline-derived CDR1 and CDR2 are SGHTA and FQGNSA.

The rearrangement uses TRBV3-1 (or the pseudogene TRBV3-2) and TRBJ2-1; 9 nucleotides align to TRBD1. Trimming removed 2 bases from V and 8 bases from J; junction bases left unmatched: 7. CDR1 LGHDT and CDR2 YNNKEL come from the germline V gene (reference sequence). The CDR3 totals 15 residues. The CDR3 reads CASSQWGQGTDEQFF. The CDR3 region has the DNA TGTGCCAGCAGCCAATGGGGACAGGGTACAGATGAGCAGTTCTTC.

The chain combines TRBV29-1 with TRBJ2-5; 8 bases line up with TRBD1. V dropped 4 bases and J dropped 5; count of bases not matched to a gene: 9. Looked up from germline, CDR1 is SQVTM and CDR2 is ANQGSEA. The CDR3 runs 14 residues. CDR3 protein: CSVGVQGARETQYF. CDR3 nucleotide sequence: TGCAGCGTTGGTGTGCAGGGGGCGCGTGAGACCCAGTACTTC. Full variable domain (remainder filled in from reference TRBV29-1 and TRBJ2-5): SAVISQKPSRDICQRGTSLTIQCQVDSQVTMMFWYRQQPGQSLTLIATANQGSEATYESGFVIDKFPISRPNLTFSTLTVSNMSPEDSSIYLCSVGVQGARETQYFGPGTRLLVL.

V and J are TRBV4-1 and TRBJ2-1, with D uncertain. V was clipped by 0 bases and J by 0 bases, with 12 bases between them. CDR1 is MGHRA, CDR2 YSYEKL, per germline. CDR3 length: 17 amino acids. The CDR3 DNA sequence: TGCGCCAGCAGCCAAGAAGGCAGCCGGAGCTCCTACAATGAGCAGTTCTTC. It encodes CASSQEGSRSSYNEQFF.

This rearrangement joins TRBV7-2 to TRBJ2-7, with D perhaps TRBD1 (5 bases). Germline V CDR1 and CDR2: SGHTA, FQGNSA. V was clipped by 5 bases and J by 1 base, with 12 bases between them. The CDR3 runs 14 residues. The CDR3 bases are TGTGCCAGCAGCGGGGCGTTCGGTTCCTACGAGCAGTACTTC. Amino acids: CASSGAFGSYEQYF. The full variable domain, completed using reference TRBV7-2 and TRBJ2-7, is GAGVSQSPSNKVTEKGKDVELRCDPISGHTALYWYRQSLGQGLEFLIYFQGNSAPDKSGLPSDRFSAERTGGSVSTLTIQRTQQEDSAVYLCASSGAFGSYEQYFGPGTRLTVT.

The chain links TRBV2 to TRBJ2-7, with D unresolved. The CDR3 has 16 residues. Per germline, CDR1 SNHLY and CDR2 FYNNEI. V was clipped by 1 base and J by 2 bases, with 15 bases between them. This CDR3 reads CASSEDAGVIAYEQYF. For the CDR3, the DNA is TGTGCCAGCAGTGAAGACGCTGGTGTGATAGCCTACGAGCAGTACTTC.

The chain has TRBV6-1 and TRBJ2-4; TRBD1 agrees at 7 bases. V trimming: 6 bases; J trimming: 2 bases; junction bases outside the gene matches: 10. CDR1 and CDR2 from the germline V gene are MNHNS and SASEGT. The CDR3 length is 16 residues. The CDR3 protein is CASSEPDRAPKNIQYF. DNA of the CDR3: TGTGCCAGCAGCGAACCCGACAGGGCTCCCAAAAACATTCAGTACTTC.

The V gene is TRBV7-8, the J gene TRBJ1-2; 7 nucleotides line up with TRBD1. There are 14 residues in the CDR3. The germline gives CDR1 SGHVS, CDR2 FQNEAQ. V gave up 0 bases and J gave up 3 bases; unmatched junction bases: 1. CDR3 in DNA: TGTGCCAGCAGCTTAGCGCAGGGGGACTATGGCTACACCTTC. This sequence encodes CASSLAQGDYGYTF.

The chain recombines TRBV5-1 with TRBJ2-4, with 8 bases aligning to TRBD2. This CDR3 comprises 14 residues. The junction had 6 bases not matched to a gene; V was cut back by 4 bases and J by 6 bases. Germline loops: CDR1 SGHRS, CDR2 YFSETQ. The CDR3, as DNA: TGCGCCAGCAGCCCTGCTAGCGGGCTAAACATTCAGTACTTC. Encoded protein: CASSPASGLNIQYF.

V usage is TRBV10-1 and J usage is TRBJ2-5; D not certain. In germline, CDR1 is WNHNN, CDR2 SYGVQD (reference sequence). CDR3 length: 13 residues. V shed 4 bases and J shed 0 bases, with 6 bases lying between them. CDR3 coding DNA: TGCGCCAGCAGTGGAGAGTACCAAGAGACCCAGTACTTC. This sequence encodes CASSGEYQETQYF.

The genes are TRBV9 and TRBJ2-3, with 7 bases fitting TRBD2. Germline CDR1 and CDR2: SGDLS and YYNGEE. The CDR3 is 15 amino acids. V shed 4 bases, J shed 3 bases, and the junction held 8 bases outside the gene matches. The CDR3 DNA follows: TGTGCCAGCAGCCCCCAATTGCGGGAGACAGATACGCAGTATTTT. Its protein is CASSPQLRETDTQYF.

The chain couples TRBV7-8 to TRBJ2-7; tentative D call: TRBD2 (6 bases). With 1 base removed from V and 4 bases from J, the gap between germline ends came to 20 bases. CDR1 is SGHVS and CDR2 is FQNEAQ in the germline V gene. The CDR3 is made up of 17 amino acids. In DNA, the CDR3 is TGTGCCAGCAGCTTAGGCGGGACGCTTGCCCCCCCGTACGAGCAGTACTTC. Amino acids: CASSLGGTLAPPYEQYF.

The CDR3 DNA reads TGTGCCTGGGAACAGGGCGAATTGGGGGGCTACACCTTC. Amino acids: CAWEQGELGGYTF. The chain links TRBV30 to TRBJ1-2; maybe TRBD1 (6 bases). The CDR3 runs 13 residues. Deletions cut 5 bases from V and 8 bases from J, with 18 bases between. Germline CDR1 and CDR2: GTSNPN and SVGIG (reference sequence).

V usage is TRBV12-3 or TRBV12-4 and J usage is TRBJ2-1; no reliable D call. This CDR3 spans 13 amino acids. Trimming removed 11 bases from V and 0 bases from J, with 11 bases in between. The CDR3, as DNA: TGTGCCTGCCTCCCCAGCTCCTACAATGAGCAGTTCTTC. As protein: CACLPSSYNEQFF.